This T cell receptor beta chain was captured in a study of Graves' ophthalmopathy and Graves' hyperthyroidism. Background on the study: Sampling took place at initial diagnosis, with peripheral blood obtained before any treatment. Overall study findings and caveats: Discrimination between ophthalmopathy and stable hyperthyroidism by a 13-signature model showed roughly 88% sensitivity and 70% to 84% specificity. The study's model predicted ophthalmopathy progression at 70.59% sensitivity and 72.22% specificity.

Diagnosis used clinical symptoms, serum thyroxine, TRAb, thyroid ultrasound and orbital computed tomography. CDR1 is SGHTA and CDR2 is FQGNSA in the germline V gene. Trimming removed 5 bases from V and 4 bases from J, with 17 bases in between. CDR3 length: 16 amino acids. The sequenced template was RNA, covering the TCR beta CDR3 region. Amplification began with first-round RT-PCR using HTBI primers, then second-round multiplex PCR was performed. Each CDR3 protein gets one entry after TCRdb re-called the multiplex PCR reads with MiXCR. Of hundreds of thousands of distinct CDR3 sequences in the sample, about 41% were seen once. About this clonotype itself: As yet, its antigen is unknown.

V usage is TRBV7-2 and J usage is TRBJ1-4; maybe TRBD1 (6 bases). Material for sequencing was peripheral blood. This TCR derives from an adult man with Graves' ophthalmopathy. CDR3 in amino acids: CASSQGGFRDNEKLFF. The DNA for the CDR3 is TGTGCCAGCAGCCAAGGGGGGTTTAGGGATAATGAAAAACTGTTTTTT.